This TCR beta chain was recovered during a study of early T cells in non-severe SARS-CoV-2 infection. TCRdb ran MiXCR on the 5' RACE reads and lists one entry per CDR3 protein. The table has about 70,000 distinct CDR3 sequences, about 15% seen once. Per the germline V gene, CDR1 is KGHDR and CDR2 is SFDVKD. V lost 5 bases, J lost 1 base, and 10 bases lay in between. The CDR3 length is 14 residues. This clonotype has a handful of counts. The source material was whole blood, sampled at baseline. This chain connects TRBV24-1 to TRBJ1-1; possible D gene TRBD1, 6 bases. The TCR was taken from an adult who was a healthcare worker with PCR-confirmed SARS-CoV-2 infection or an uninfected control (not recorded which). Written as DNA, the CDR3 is TGTGCCACCAGTGGCAGGGGTTCGAACACTGAAGCTTTCTTT. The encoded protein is CATSGRGSNTEAFF.